The clone carrying this TCR beta chain came up a few times. The data are from a study of blood T cell repertoires in COVID-19. TCRdb's table, derived via immunoSEQ multiplex PCR, lists solely in-frame clones and lacks some. The table has 60,000 or so clones, approximately 73% seen once; the top ten hold 5.5% to 7%. Trimming removed 0 bases at V and 4 bases at J, with 7 bases between. Germline CDR1 SGHRS, CDR2 YFSETQ. CDR3 length: 13 amino acids. This chain connects TRBV5-1 to TRBJ1-2; D is perhaps TRBD1 (6 bases). This TCR was recovered from a woman in her 50s with active or convalescent COVID-19. Sequencing was performed on peripheral blood. This chain's CDR3 is CASSLGQVYGYTF. CDR3 nucleotides: TGCGCCAGCAGCTTGGGACAGGTCTATGGCTACACCTTC.